This entry features one T cell receptor (beta chain) sequence. This specimen belongs to a study of blood T cell repertoires in COVID-19. Sequenced by immunoSEQ multiplex PCR; TCRdb stores in-frame clones only, minus some. The sample has approximately 260,000 clones, about 79% seen once. V lost 1 base to trimming and J lost 4 bases; unmatched junction nucleotides: 10. The CDR3 runs to 19 residues. Per the germline V gene, CDR1 is MGHRA and CDR2 is YSYEKL. The sequence was obtained from a woman of 80 years or more with acute or convalescent COVID-19. V gene TRBV4-1 combines with J gene TRBJ2-2; 12 nucleotides agree with TRBD2. Sequenced: peripheral blood. The CDR3 bases are TGCGCCAGCAGCCAAGTGTCTAGCGGGGGGGCCGTCGGCACCGGGGAGCTGTTTTTT. Protein sequence: CASSQVSSGGAVGTGELFF.